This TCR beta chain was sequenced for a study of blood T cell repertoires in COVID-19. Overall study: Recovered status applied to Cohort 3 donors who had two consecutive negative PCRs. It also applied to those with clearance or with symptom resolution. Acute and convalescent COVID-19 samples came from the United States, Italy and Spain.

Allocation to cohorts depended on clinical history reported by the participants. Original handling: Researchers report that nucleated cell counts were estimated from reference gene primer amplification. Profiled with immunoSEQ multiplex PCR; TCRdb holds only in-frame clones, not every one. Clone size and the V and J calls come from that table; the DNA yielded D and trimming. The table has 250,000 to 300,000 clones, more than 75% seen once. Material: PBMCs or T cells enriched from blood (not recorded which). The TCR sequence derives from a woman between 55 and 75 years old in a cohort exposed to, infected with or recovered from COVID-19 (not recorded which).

CDR3 region: CASTGGSVSYNEQFF. The CDR3 DNA reads as TGTGCCAGCACGGGCGGGAGCGTCTCCTACAATGAGCAGTTCTTC. V usage is TRBV2 and J usage is TRBJ2-1; 7 bases map to TRBD2. V was clipped by 7 bases and J by 0 bases; unmatched bases: 6. The germline CDR1 and CDR2 sequences are SNHLY and FYNNEI. This CDR3 is built from 15 residues.